The 20 T cell receptor beta chains below come from one sample, sequenced in a study of early T cells in non-severe SARS-CoV-2 infection (dated by TCRdb to about 2021). The library was built by means of 5' RACE. These reads were obtained on a NextSeq 500. TCRdb applied fastp at Q25 and MiXCR to the public reads, then kept only in-frame beta chains. Entries are consolidated by CDR3 protein sequence, retaining the most common genes and DNA. This sample is represented by over 50,000 distinct CDR3 sequences; around 14% of them were singletons. The biggest ten clones account for 9% to 10% of the sample. The sample in question was whole blood, obtained at baseline. The receptors stem from an adult who was a healthcare worker with PCR-confirmed SARS-CoV-2 infection or an uninfected control (not recorded which).

With respect to this clonotype: A much larger clone lies a single base off, so this may be a read error. The CDR3 sequence is CASGLRPDGGGYTEALF. For the CDR3, the DNA is TGTGCCAGCGGTTTACGCCCCGACGGAGGGGGGTACACTGAAGCTCTCTTT. This chain joins TRBV12-3 or TRBV12-4 and TRBJ1-1, with D possibly TRBD1 on 6 matching bases. The CDR3 extends over 17 amino acids.

The sample holds many counts of this clonotype. The chain joins TRBV19 to TRBJ1-5; tentative D call: TRBD1 (6 bases). The CDR3 totals 15 residues. From germline, CDR1 is LNHDA and CDR2 SQIVND (reference sequence). Trimming left V 4 bases short and J 0 bases short, with 10 bases between. The CDR3 reads CASSKRQDSNQPQHF. CDR3 sequence (DNA): TGTGCCAGTAGTAAGCGACAGGATAGCAATCAGCCCCAGCATTTT.

This clonotype was recorded many times. The chain combines TRBV20-1 with TRBJ1-2; D remains unclear. V was pared by 1 base and J by 6 bases, with 6 bases between. Germline V CDR1 and CDR2: DFQATT, SNEGSKA (reference sequence). This CDR3 region has 11 residues. CDR3 sequence: CSARVGNGYTF. The CDR3 DNA is TGCAGTGCTAGAGTAGGAAATGGCTACACCTTC.

This chain links TRBV10-3 with TRBJ2-7; TRBD1 aligns across 10 bases. Germline lookup yields CDR1 ENHRY and CDR2 SYGVKD. This CDR3 is built from 15 residues. Unmatched junction bases numbered 6, after V lost 7 bases and J lost 0 bases. CDR3 DNA: TGTGCCATCACCCCGGGACAGGGGTCCTCCTACGAGCAGTACTTC. This sequence encodes CAITPGQGSSYEQYF.

The chain has TRBV7-9 and TRBJ2-5; no clear D gene. This CDR3 is 13 amino acids long. CDR1 and CDR2 from the germline V gene are SEHNR and FQNEAQ (reference sequence). V gave up 2 bases and J gave up 5 bases, with 9 bases separating them. The CDR3 bases are TGTGCCAGCAGCTTACTGGGTACGGAGACCCAGTACTTC. It encodes CASSLLGTETQYF.

The chain joins TRBV6-6 to TRBJ2-7, with 8 bases fitting TRBD2. Germline V gene data show CDR1 as MNHNY and CDR2 as SVGAGI (reference sequence). The CDR3 sequence is 14 residues long. Trimming at V came to 7 bases and at J to 2 bases, leaving 7 bases not matched to a gene. The DNA of the CDR3 is TGTGCCAGCAATTCGGGGGGGCGAACCTACGAGCAGTACTTC. It specifies CASNSGGRTYEQYF.

This clonotype was counted only a few times. The rearrangement joins TRBV7-9 to TRBJ2-1, with D tentatively TRBD2 (6 bases). In germline, CDR1 is SEHNR, CDR2 FQNEAQ (reference sequence). Trimming removed 8 bases from V and 0 bases from J, with 14 bases in between. This CDR3 is 15 amino acids long. CDR3: CASPDRGSSYNEQFF. CDR3 coding DNA: TGTGCCAGCCCTGATCGGGGGAGCTCCTACAATGAGCAGTTCTTC. Filled out from reference TRBV7-9 and TRBJ2-1, the complete variable domain reads DTGVSQNPRHKITKRGQNVTFRCDPISEHNRLYWYRQTLGQGPEFLTYFQNEAQLEKSRLLSDRFSAERPKGSFSTLEIQRTEQGDSAMYLCASPDRGSSYNEQFFGPGTRLTVL.

This clonotype was found a few times. This sequence joins TRBV5-1 and TRBJ2-2; 9 bases align to TRBD2. The CDR3 is made up of 16 amino acids. Per germline, CDR1 SGHRS and CDR2 YFSETQ. Trimming took 1 base from V and 2 from J; bases not matched to a gene: 3. The CDR3 region has the DNA TGCGCCAGCAGCTTGTACCTAGCGGGAAACACCGGGGAGCTGTTTTTT. It translates to CASSLYLAGNTGELFF.

The V call is TRBV5-1, the J call TRBJ1-5, with a weak D call TRBD1 (5 bases). Looked up from germline, CDR1 is SGHRS and CDR2 is YFSETQ. Trimming took off 0 bases at V and 7 bases at J, with 11 bases between the two ends. The CDR3 contains 14 residues. The CDR3 DNA is TGCGCCAGCAGCTTGGCCGGGGGTAAACAGCCCCAGCATTTT. Its translation is CASSLAGGKQPQHF.

The rearrangement links TRBV29-1 to TRBJ1-2; D gene uncertain. Trimming pared 4 bases from V and 4 bases from J, leaving 19 bases between. This CDR3 is 15 amino acids long. Germline loops: CDR1 SQVTM, CDR2 ANQGSEA. CDR3 sequence: CSVGQLTALLYGYTF. The CDR3, as DNA: TGCAGCGTTGGGCAGCTTACGGCTCTCCTCTATGGCTACACCTTC.

This clonotype has just one count. The J gene is TRBJ2-1, the V gene TRBV28; tentative D call: TRBD2 (5 bases). CDR3 length: 15 residues. Trimming pared 2 bases from V and 4 bases from J, leaving 12 bases between. Germline V gene lookup returns CDR1 MDHEN and CDR2 SYDVKM. The CDR3 is CASSLDPRGYNEQFF. The CDR3 DNA reads TGTGCCAGCAGTTTAGATCCTCGAGGGTACAATGAGCAGTTCTTC.

This clonotype was seen only a few times. CDR3 sequence: CASSHRTASYNEQFF. DNA for the CDR3: TGTGCCAGCAGCCATCGTACAGCTTCCTACAATGAGCAGTTCTTC. The chain uses TRBV3-1 and TRBJ2-1; D remains unclear. The CDR3 has 15 residues. Germline CDR1 reads LGHDT; CDR2 reads YNNKEL (reference sequence). V lost 3 bases and J 1 base, leaving 10 bases between the germline ends.

The chain joins TRBV12-3 or TRBV12-4 to TRBJ1-6; D gene ambiguous. With 6 bases removed from V and 6 bases from J, the gap between germline ends came to 9 bases. The CDR3 length is 13 residues. CDR3 coding DNA: TGTGCCAGCAGCGGGCAACCTAATTCACCCCTCCACTTT. Amino acid sequence: CASSGQPNSPLHF.

Only a few counts were recorded for this clonotype. The chain is built from TRBV6-1 and TRBJ2-3; D is ambiguous. The V end lost 3 bases, the J end lost 10 bases, and 14 bases lay between the germline ends. The germline V gene encodes CDR1 MNHNS and CDR2 SASEGT. The CDR3 loop spans 13 amino acids. Here the CDR3 reads CASSDRTPPAQYF. The CDR3 region has the DNA TGTGCCAGCAGTGACAGGACCCCCCCGGCGCAGTATTTT.

This clonotype was observed many times. This chain joins TRBV7-9 and TRBJ1-6; 9 bases map to TRBD1. J was trimmed by 10 bases and V by 4 bases; bases with no gene match: 8. This CDR3 comprises 15 residues. Germline values: CDR1 SEHNR, CDR2 FQNEAQ (reference sequence). The CDR3 DNA reads as TGTGCCAGCAGCTCCCGGGACAGGGAAGGCTCACCCCTCCACTTT. This translates into CASSSRDREGSPLHF.

The chain has TRBV28 and TRBJ1-1, with 8 bases fitting TRBD1. Looked up from germline, CDR1 is MDHEN and CDR2 is SYDVKM. CDR3 length equals 15 residues. V dropped 5 bases and J dropped 1; count of bases not matched to a gene: 6. CDR3 protein: CASSGDRIPNTEAFF. CDR3 nucleotides: TGTGCCAGCAGTGGGGACAGGATCCCGAACACTGAAGCTTTCTTT. Filled out from reference TRBV28 and TRBJ1-1, the complete variable domain reads DVKVTQSSRYLVKRTGEKVFLECVQDMDHENMFWYRQDPGLGLRLIYFSYDVKMKEKGDIPEGYSVSREKKERFSLILESASTNQTSMYLCASSGDRIPNTEAFFGQGTRLTVV.

This clonotype was seen more than once but under ten times. This rearrangement joins TRBV28 to TRBJ1-2; TRBD1 matches 7 bases. The J segment lost 4 bases and the V segment lost 6 bases, leaving 8 bases of the junction unmatched. Germline assignment: CDR1 MDHEN and CDR2 SYDVKM. This CDR3 contains 14 residues. CDR3 loop: CASRRRDSPYGYTF. CDR3 sequence (DNA): TGTGCCAGCAGGCGCCGGGACAGCCCCTATGGCTACACCTTC.

This chain links TRBV28 with TRBJ2-7; D not certain. This CDR3 is built from 15 residues. Per the germline V gene, CDR1 is MDHEN and CDR2 is SYDVKM. V was cut by 7 bases and J by 2 bases, with 18 bases left in between. The DNA of the CDR3 is TGTGCCAGCACTCGAGCCGGATTGGGAACCTACGAGCAGTACTTC. The encoded protein is CASTRAGLGTYEQYF.

This clonotype occurred a few times. The CDR3 region has the DNA TGTGCCAGCAGGTCCCCGGGGGAGAATCAGCCCCAGCATTTT. Protein: CASRSPGENQPQHF. The chain couples TRBV28 to TRBJ1-5, with a possible D match to TRBD1 (5 bases). CDR3 length: 14 amino acids. V was shortened by 6 bases and J by 4 bases, with 13 bases between the two germline ends. The V gene's germline CDR1 is MDHEN and CDR2 SYDVKM.

V gene TRBV11-2 combines with J gene TRBJ2-7; D might be TRBD1 (6 bases). V gave up 3 bases and J gave up 0 bases, with 9 bases separating them. Germline V gene lookup returns CDR1 SGHAT and CDR2 FQNNGV. CDR3 length: 14 amino acids. The CDR3 DNA follows: TGTGCCAGCAGCTTCCCGGGACACTCCTACGAGCAGTACTTC. Amino acid sequence: CASSFPGHSYEQYF. Filled out from reference TRBV11-2 and TRBJ2-7, the complete variable domain reads EAGVAQSPRYKIIEKRQSVAFWCNPISGHATLYWYQQILGQGPKLLIQFQNNGVVDDSQLPKDRFSAERLKGVDSTLKIQPAKLEDSAVYLCASSFPGHSYEQYFGPGTRLTVT.